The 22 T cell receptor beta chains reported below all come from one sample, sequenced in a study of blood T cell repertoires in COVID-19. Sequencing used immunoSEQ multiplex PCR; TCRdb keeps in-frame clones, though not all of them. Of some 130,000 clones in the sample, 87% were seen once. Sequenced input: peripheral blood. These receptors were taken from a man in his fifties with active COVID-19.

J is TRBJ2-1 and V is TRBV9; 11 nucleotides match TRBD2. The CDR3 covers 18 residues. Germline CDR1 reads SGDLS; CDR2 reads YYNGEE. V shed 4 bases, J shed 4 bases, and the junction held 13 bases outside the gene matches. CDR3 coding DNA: TGTGCCAGCAGCTCACGTCCGGGGACTAGCGGTCTATACAATGAGCAGTTCTTC. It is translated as CASSSRPGTSGLYNEQFF.

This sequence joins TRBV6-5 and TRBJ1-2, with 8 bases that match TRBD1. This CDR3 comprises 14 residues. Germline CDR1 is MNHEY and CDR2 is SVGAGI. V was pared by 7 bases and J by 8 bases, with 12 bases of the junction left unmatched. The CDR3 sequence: CASIEQGGVGGYTF. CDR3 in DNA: TGTGCCAGCATCGAACAGGGGGGAGTGGGCGGCTACACCTTC.

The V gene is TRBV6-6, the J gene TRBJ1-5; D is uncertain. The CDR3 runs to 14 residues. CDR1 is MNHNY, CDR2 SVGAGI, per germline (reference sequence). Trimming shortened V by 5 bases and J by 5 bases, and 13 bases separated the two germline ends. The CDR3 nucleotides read TGTGCCAGCAGTACCTACAGTGGGTATCAGCCCCAGCATTTT. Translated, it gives CASSTYSGYQPQHF.

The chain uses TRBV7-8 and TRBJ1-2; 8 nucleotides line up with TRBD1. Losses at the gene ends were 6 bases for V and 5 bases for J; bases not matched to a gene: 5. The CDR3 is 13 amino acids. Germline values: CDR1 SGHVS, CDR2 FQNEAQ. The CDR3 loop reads CASSRTGLYGYTF. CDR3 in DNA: TGTGCCAGCAGTCGGACAGGGTTGTATGGCTACACCTTC.

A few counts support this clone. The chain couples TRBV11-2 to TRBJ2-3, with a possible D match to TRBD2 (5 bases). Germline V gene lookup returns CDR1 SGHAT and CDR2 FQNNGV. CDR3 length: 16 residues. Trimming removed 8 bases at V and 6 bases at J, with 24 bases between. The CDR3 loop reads CASASNRRGPEDTQYF. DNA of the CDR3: TGTGCCAGCGCCAGCAATAGGCGCGGGCCCGAGGATACGCAGTATTTT.

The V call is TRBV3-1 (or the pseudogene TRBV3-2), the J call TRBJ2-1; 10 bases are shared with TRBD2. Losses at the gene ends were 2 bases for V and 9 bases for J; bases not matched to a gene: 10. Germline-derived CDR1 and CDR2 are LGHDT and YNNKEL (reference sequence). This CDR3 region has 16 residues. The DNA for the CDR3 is TGTGCCAGCAGCCAACAGGGCCCTAGCGGGGGCGGTGAGCAGTTCTTC. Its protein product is CASSQQGPSGGGEQFF.

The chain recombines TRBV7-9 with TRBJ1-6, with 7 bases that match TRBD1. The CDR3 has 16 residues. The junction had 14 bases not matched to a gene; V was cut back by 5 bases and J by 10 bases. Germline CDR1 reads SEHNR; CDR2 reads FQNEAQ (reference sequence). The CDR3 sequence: CASSLNRGLRASPLHF. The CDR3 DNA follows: TGTGCCAGCAGCCTGAACAGGGGCCTTAGGGCCTCACCCCTCCACTTT.

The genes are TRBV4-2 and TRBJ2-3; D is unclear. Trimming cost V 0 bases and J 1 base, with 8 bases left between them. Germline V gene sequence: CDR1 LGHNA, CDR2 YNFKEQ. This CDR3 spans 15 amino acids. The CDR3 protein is CASSQDPIGTDTQYF. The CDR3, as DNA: TGTGCCAGCAGCCAAGATCCCATAGGCACAGATACGCAGTATTTT.

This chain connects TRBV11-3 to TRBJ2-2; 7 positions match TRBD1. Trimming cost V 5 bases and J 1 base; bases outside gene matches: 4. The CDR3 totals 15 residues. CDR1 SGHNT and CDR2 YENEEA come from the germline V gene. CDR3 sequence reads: CASSLRQGNTGELFF. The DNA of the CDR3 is TGTGCCAGCAGCCTTAGACAGGGGAACACCGGGGAGCTGTTTTTT.

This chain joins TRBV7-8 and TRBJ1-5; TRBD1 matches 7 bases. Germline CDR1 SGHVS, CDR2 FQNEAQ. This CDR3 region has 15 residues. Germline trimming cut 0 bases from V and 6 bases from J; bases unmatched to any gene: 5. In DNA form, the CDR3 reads TGTGCCAGCAGCTTAGCGTTAGGGGGCGGTCAGCCCCAGCATTTT. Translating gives CASSLALGGGQPQHF.

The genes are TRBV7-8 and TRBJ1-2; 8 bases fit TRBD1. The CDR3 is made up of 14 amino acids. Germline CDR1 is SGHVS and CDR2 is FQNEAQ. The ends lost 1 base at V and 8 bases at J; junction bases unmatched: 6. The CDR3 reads CASSLGGQGDGYTF. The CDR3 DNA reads TGTGCCAGCAGCTTAGGAGGACAGGGTGACGGCTACACCTTC. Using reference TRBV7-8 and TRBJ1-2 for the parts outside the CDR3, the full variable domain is GAGVSQSPRYKVAKRGQDVALRCDPISGHVSLFWYQQALGQGPEFLTYFQNEAQLDKSGLPSDRFFAERPEGSVSTLKIQRTQQEDSAVYLCASSLGGQGDGYTFGSGTRLTVV.

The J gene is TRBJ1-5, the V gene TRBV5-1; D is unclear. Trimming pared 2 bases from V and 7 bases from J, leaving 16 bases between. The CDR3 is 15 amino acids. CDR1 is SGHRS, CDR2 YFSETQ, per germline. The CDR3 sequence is CASSFLVPGTQPQHF. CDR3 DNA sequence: TGCGCCAGCAGCTTTTTGGTCCCAGGTACCCAGCCCCAGCATTTT. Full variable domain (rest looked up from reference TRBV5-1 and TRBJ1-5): KAGVTQTPRYLIKTRGQQVTLSCSPISGHRSVSWYQQTPGQGLQFLFEYFSETQRNKGNFPGRFSGRQFSNSRSEMNVSTLELGDSALYLCASSFLVPGTQPQHFGDGTRLSIL.

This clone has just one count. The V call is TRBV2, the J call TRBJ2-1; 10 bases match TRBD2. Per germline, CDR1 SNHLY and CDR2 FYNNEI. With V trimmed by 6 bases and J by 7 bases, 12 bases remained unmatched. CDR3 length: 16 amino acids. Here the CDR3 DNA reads TGTGCCAGCAGGTCAGGACGGAGTAGCGGGGGGAATGAGCAGTTCTTC. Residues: CASRSGRSSGGNEQFF.

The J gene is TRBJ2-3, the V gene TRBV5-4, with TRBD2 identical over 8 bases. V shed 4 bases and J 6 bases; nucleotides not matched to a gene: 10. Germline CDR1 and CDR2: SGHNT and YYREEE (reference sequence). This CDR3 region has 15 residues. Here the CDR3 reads CASSLTGTSTDTQYF. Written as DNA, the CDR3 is TGTGCCAGCAGCCTTACCGGGACTAGTACTGATACGCAGTATTTT. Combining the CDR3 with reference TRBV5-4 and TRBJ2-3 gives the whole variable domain ETGVTQSPTHLIKTRGQQVTLRCSSQSGHNTVSWYQQALGQGPQFIFQYYREEENGRGNFPPRFSGLQFPNYSSELNVNALELDDSALYLCASSLTGTSTDTQYFGPGTRLTVL.

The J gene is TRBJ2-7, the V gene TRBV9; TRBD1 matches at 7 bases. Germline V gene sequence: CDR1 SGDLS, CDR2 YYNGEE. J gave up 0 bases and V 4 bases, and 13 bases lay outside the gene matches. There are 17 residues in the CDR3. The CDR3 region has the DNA TGTGCCAGCAGCCCCGGCTTCATACAGGGGATCTCCTACGAGCAGTACTTC. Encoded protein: CASSPGFIQGISYEQYF.

This chain's CDR3 is CASSGARQNSPLHF. CDR3 nucleotides: TGTGCCAGCTCAGGGGCGCGACAGAATTCACCCCTCCACTTT. The J gene is TRBJ1-6, the V gene TRBV18; the D gene is possibly TRBD1 (5 bases). CDR1 and CDR2 (germline): KGHSH, LQKENI. V was pared by 5 bases and J by 7 bases, with 12 bases between. The CDR3 is made up of 14 amino acids.

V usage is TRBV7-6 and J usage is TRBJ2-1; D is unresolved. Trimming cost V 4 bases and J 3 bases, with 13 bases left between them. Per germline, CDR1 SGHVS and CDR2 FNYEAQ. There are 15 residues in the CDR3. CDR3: CASSSLGSLYNEQFF. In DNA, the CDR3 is TGTGCCAGCAGCTCCCTCGGTAGCCTCTACAATGAGCAGTTCTTC.

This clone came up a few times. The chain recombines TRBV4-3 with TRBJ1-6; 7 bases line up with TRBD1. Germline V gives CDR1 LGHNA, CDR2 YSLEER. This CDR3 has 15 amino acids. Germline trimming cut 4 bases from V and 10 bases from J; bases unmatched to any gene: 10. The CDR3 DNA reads TGCGCCAGCAGCCGAACGACAGGGTTATGGTCACCCCTCCACTTT. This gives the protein CASSRTTGLWSPLHF.

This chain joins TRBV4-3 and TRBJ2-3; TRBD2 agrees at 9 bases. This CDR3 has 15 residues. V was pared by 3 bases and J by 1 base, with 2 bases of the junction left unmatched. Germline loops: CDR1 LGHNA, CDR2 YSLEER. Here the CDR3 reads CASSQLAGGTDTQYF. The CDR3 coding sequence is TGCGCCAGCAGCCAGTTAGCGGGGGGCACAGATACGCAGTATTTT.

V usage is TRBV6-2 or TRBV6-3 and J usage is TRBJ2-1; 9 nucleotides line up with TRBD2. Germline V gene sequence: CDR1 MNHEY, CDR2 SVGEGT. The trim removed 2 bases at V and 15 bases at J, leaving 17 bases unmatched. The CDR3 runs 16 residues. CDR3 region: CASSYGSGGHFPYSFF. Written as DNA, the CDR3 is TGTGCCAGCAGTTACGGTAGCGGGGGCCACTTCCCTTACTCGTTCTTC.

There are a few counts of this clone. The DNA for the CDR3 is TGTGCCAGCAGCTTTATCCCGGGCCCGGGGTCCTACGAGCAGTACTTC. This gives the protein CASSFIPGPGSYEQYF. The gene calls are TRBV7-9 and TRBJ2-7; a possible D gene is TRBD2 (5 bases). CDR3 length equals 16 residues. V lost 3 bases and J lost 1, with 16 bases in between. CDR1 SEHNR and CDR2 FQNEAQ come from the germline V gene (reference sequence).

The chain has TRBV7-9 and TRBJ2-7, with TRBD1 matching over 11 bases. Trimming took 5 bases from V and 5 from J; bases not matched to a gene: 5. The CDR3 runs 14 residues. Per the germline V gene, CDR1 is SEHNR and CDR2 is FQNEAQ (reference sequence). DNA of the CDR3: TGTGCCAGCAGCCTCGGACAGGGGGCTAACGAGCAGTACTTC. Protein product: CASSLGQGANEQYF.